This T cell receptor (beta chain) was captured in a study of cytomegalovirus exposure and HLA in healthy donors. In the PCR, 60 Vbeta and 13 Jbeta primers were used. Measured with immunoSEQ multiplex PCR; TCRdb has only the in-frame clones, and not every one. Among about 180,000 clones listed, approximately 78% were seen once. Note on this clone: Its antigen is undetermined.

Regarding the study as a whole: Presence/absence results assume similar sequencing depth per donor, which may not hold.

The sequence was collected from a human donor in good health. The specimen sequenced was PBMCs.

The CDR3 DNA is TGCGCCAGCAGCTCGGGACAGGGGGAAGGTGGCTACACCTTC. This sequence encodes CASSSGQGEGGYTF. The chain links TRBV5-1 to TRBJ1-2; 11 nucleotides line up with TRBD1. The CDR3 contains 14 residues. V gave up 3 bases and J gave up 7 bases; unmatched junction bases: 5. The V gene's germline CDR1 is SGHRS and CDR2 YFSETQ.